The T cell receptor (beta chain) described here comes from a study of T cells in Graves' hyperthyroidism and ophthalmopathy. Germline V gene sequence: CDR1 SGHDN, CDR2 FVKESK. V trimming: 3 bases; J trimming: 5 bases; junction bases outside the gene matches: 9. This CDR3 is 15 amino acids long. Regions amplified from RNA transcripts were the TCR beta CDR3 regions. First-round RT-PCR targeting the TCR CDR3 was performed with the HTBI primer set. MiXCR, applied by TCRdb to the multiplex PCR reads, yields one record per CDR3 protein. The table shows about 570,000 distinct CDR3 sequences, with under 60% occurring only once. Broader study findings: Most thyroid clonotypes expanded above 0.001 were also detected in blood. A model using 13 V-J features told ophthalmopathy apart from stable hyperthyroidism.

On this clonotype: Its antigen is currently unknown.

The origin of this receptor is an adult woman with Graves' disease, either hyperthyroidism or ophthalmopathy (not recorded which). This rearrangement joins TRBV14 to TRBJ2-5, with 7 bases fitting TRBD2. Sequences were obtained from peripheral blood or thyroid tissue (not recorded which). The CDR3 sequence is CASSQGGPSSETQYF. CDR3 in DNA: TGTGCCAGCAGCCAGGGAGGGCCTAGTAGCGAGACCCAGTACTTC.